These 23 T cell receptor beta chains share one sample of origin, sequenced in a study of blood T cell repertoires in COVID-19. Using immunoSEQ multiplex PCR, the repertoire was profiled, and TCRdb retains in-frame clones only, with some absent. In the table there are around 100,000 clones, about 74% of which are singletons. The sample consisted of peripheral blood. Receptors were obtained from a man between 65 and 85 years old with COVID-19, enrolled during active disease.

This clone was seen a handful of times. The rearrangement links TRBV28 to TRBJ2-7; 8 positions match TRBD1. CDR1 is MDHEN and CDR2 is SYDVKM in the germline V gene. The CDR3 contains 14 residues. V lost 7 bases and J lost 2; bases outside the gene matches: 7. CDR3 nucleotides: TGTGCCAGCATCAGCGGACAGGGACCCTACGAGCAGTACTTC. The encoded protein is CASISGQGPYEQYF.

The CDR3 region has the DNA TGTGCCAGTACTCCAACAGGGGTGTACACTGAAGCTTTCTTT. It specifies CASTPTGVYTEAFF. This sequence joins TRBV19 and TRBJ1-1; the match to TRBD1 covers 7 bases. The germline CDR1 and CDR2 sequences are LNHDA and SQIVND (reference sequence). The CDR3 extends over 14 amino acids. V shed 7 bases and J 3 bases; nucleotides not matched to a gene: 8.

V and J are TRBV27 and TRBJ1-1; D uncertain. Trimming stripped 5 bases from V and 10 bases from J, with 17 bases between. The germline V gene has CDR1 MNHEY and CDR2 SMNVEV (reference sequence). The CDR3 runs to 13 residues. CDR3 sequence reads: CASSTYLPPGAFF. The CDR3 DNA follows: TGTGCCAGCAGTACATATCTACCCCCGGGAGCTTTCTTT.

V usage is TRBV27 and J usage is TRBJ1-1, with 9 bases lining up with TRBD1. Germline CDR1 and CDR2: MNHEY and SMNVEV (reference sequence). Trimming took 4 bases from V and 4 from J; bases not matched to a gene: 10. The CDR3 sequence is 16 residues long. CDR3 nucleotides: TGTGCCAGCAGTTCCTCCGGGACAGGGATCGGCACTGAAGCTTTCTTT. As protein: CASSSSGTGIGTEAFF.

The chain couples TRBV7-2 to TRBJ1-1; no reliable D call. The length of the CDR3 is 13 residues. Trimming took 5 bases from V and 4 from J, leaving 11 bases between them. Germline V CDR1 and CDR2: SGHTA, FQGNSA. The CDR3 region has the DNA TGTGCCAGCAGCCGGGGAGGGAGCACTGAAGCTTTCTTT. Translating it yields CASSRGGSTEAFF.

The genes are TRBV27 and TRBJ1-2; possible D gene TRBD1, 6 bases. The CDR3 sequence is 13 residues long. Trimming removed 3 bases from V and 3 bases from J, with 8 bases in between. Germline values: CDR1 MNHEY, CDR2 SMNVEV (reference sequence). The CDR3 nucleotides are TGTGCCAGCAGTTTTGAGGGGGACTATGGCTACACCTTC. Translating it yields CASSFEGDYGYTF.

The genes are TRBV5-1 and TRBJ2-2; weak D call: TRBD1 (6 bases). This CDR3 has 14 amino acids. Germline lookup yields CDR1 SGHRS and CDR2 YFSETQ. With 1 base removed from V and 5 bases from J, the gap between germline ends came to 9 bases. CDR3: CASSLTGWTGELFF. The CDR3 nucleotides are TGCGCCAGCAGCTTGACAGGGTGGACCGGGGAGCTGTTTTTT.

The chain uses TRBV5-1 and TRBJ2-1; TRBD1 might be the D (6 bases). Per the germline V gene, CDR1 is SGHRS and CDR2 is YFSETQ. The CDR3 is 16 amino acids. Trimming took 0 bases from V and 3 from J, leaving 13 bases between them. The CDR3 DNA follows: TGCGCCAGCAGCTTGGAGGGGGAGCGACGCTACAATGAGCAGTTCTTC. Amino acid sequence: CASSLEGERRYNEQFF.

The chain links TRBV19 to TRBJ1-2, with 9 bases identical to TRBD1. V lost 7 bases to trimming and J lost 4 bases; unmatched junction nucleotides: 13. The CDR3 is 16 residues long. Germline values: CDR1 LNHDA, CDR2 SQIVND (reference sequence). CDR3 bases: TGTGCCAGTACAAAAATACAGGGGGCGAAGGCCTATGGCTACACCTTC. Protein sequence: CASTKIQGAKAYGYTF.

The chain carries TRBV14 and TRBJ1-2; D might be TRBD1 (5 bases). The ends were cut back, 4 bases at V and 2 bases at J, with 11 bases in the middle. CDR1 and CDR2 (germline): SGHDN, FVKESK. The CDR3 is 14 residues long. The CDR3 DNA reads TGTGCCAGCAGCCCCCAAGGGGCCAACTATGGCTACACCTTC. Translated: CASSPQGANYGYTF.

The chain is built from TRBV7-2 and TRBJ2-1, with 10 nucleotides matching TRBD2. V gave up 4 bases and J gave up 0 bases; unmatched junction bases: 6. The CDR3 covers 17 residues. Germline V gene sequence: CDR1 SGHTA, CDR2 FQGNSA. The CDR3 nucleotides read TGTGCCAGCAGCTCCAGACTAGCGGGCGACTCCTACAATGAGCAGTTCTTC. Amino acids: CASSSRLAGDSYNEQFF.

This clone was observed a single time. The rearrangement joins TRBV9 to TRBJ2-7, with a tentative D call TRBD1 (5 bases). The ends were cut back, 0 bases at V and 1 base at J, with 5 bases in the middle. Germline CDR1 SGDLS, CDR2 YYNGEE. CDR3 size: 13 residues. The CDR3 DNA reads TGTGCCAGCAGCGTAGAGGGGTCCTACGAGCAGTACTTC. Translated, it gives CASSVEGSYEQYF.

This clone appeared a few times. The chain carries TRBV12-5 and TRBJ2-5; D not resolved. Trimming cost V 5 bases and J 5 bases, with 12 bases left between them. CDR3 length: 13 residues. Per the germline V gene, CDR1 is LGHNT and CDR2 is FRNRAP. The CDR3 loop is CASGTPNGETQYF. The CDR3, as DNA: TGTGCTAGTGGTACCCCGAACGGGGAGACCCAGTACTTC.

The CDR3 region is CASSSDYTGELFF. The CDR3 nucleotides read TGTGCCAGCAGCTCTGACTACACCGGGGAGCTGTTTTTT. This chain uses TRBV7-3 with TRBJ2-2; D gene unclear. Trimming removed 4 bases from V and 3 bases from J, with 6 bases in between. The CDR3 length is 13 residues. Germline V gene data show CDR1 as SGHTA and CDR2 as FQGTGA. Using reference TRBV7-3 and TRBJ2-2 for the parts outside the CDR3, the full variable domain is GAGVSQTPSNKVTEKGKYVELRCDPISGHTALYWYRQSLGQGPEFLIYFQGTGAADDSGLPNDRFFAVRPEGSVSTLKIQRTERGDSAVYLCASSSDYTGELFFGEGSRLTVL.

The chain joins TRBV18 to TRBJ2-3, with TRBD1 identical over 7 bases. This CDR3 contains 16 residues. J was trimmed by 2 bases and V by 0 bases; bases with no gene match: 5. Germline V lookup: CDR1 KGHSH, CDR2 LQKENI. The CDR3 loop reads CASSPPGTAYTDTQYF. In nucleotides, the CDR3 is TGTGCCAGCTCACCACCCGGGACAGCGTACACAGATACGCAGTATTTT.

The chain uses TRBV18 and TRBJ2-7; D ambiguous. This CDR3 is built from 13 residues. The V end lost 6 bases, the J end lost 5 bases, and 14 bases lay between the germline ends. Looked up from germline, CDR1 is KGHSH and CDR2 is LQKENI. The DNA of the CDR3 is TGTGCCAGCTCTCCGGTACGAGGCGACGAGCAGTACTTC. Translated: CASSPVRGDEQYF.

In DNA, the CDR3 is TGTGCCAGCACCCAAGGACTAGCGGGGACCGGGGAGCTGTTTTTT. The encoded protein is CASTQGLAGTGELFF. This chain joins TRBV28 and TRBJ2-2, with 12 bases lining up with TRBD2. Per the germline V gene, CDR1 is MDHEN and CDR2 is SYDVKM. The CDR3 length is 15 residues. The junction had 5 bases not matched to a gene; V was cut back by 7 bases and J by 5 bases. Using reference TRBV28 and TRBJ2-2 for the parts outside the CDR3, the full variable domain is DVKVTQSSRYLVKRTGEKVFLECVQDMDHENMFWYRQDPGLGLRLIYFSYDVKMKEKGDIPEGYSVSREKKERFSLILESASTNQTSMYLCASTQGLAGTGELFFGEGSRLTVL.

The V and J genes are TRBV4-2 and TRBJ1-3; D not certain. The length of the CDR3 is 15 residues. CDR1 and CDR2 from the germline V gene are LGHNA and YNFKEQ. Trimming stripped 1 base from V and 0 bases from J, with 7 bases between. CDR3 protein: CASSQATNSGNTIYF. The CDR3 DNA follows: TGTGCCAGCAGCCAAGCGACAAACTCTGGAAACACCATATATTTT.

This sequence joins TRBV7-2 and TRBJ2-3, with 15 bases matching TRBD2. Per the germline V gene, CDR1 is SGHTA and CDR2 is FQGNSA. Germline trimming cut 4 bases from V and 4 bases from J; bases unmatched to any gene: 3. The CDR3 spans 16 residues. The CDR3 nucleotides read TGTGCCAGCAGCTCGGGACTAGCGGGAGGAGCAGATACGCAGTATTTT. Its translation: CASSSGLAGGADTQYF.

Turning to this clone: A read error may account for a junction end that differs from germline. The chain recombines TRBV7-7 with TRBJ2-7; 9 bases match TRBD2. The CDR3 length is 15 residues. Germline V gives CDR1 SSHAT, CDR2 FNYEAQ (reference sequence). The CDR3 is CASSLGAGGGYEQYF. The CDR3 coding sequence is TGTGCTAGCAGCCTGGGAGCGGGAGGAGGGTACGAGCAGTACTTC.

This clone was recorded only once. V is TRBV20-1 and J is TRBJ2-7; D perhaps matches TRBD2 (6 bases). This CDR3 region has 12 residues. V lost 3 bases and J 6 bases, leaving 12 bases between the germline ends. Per germline, CDR1 DFQATT and CDR2 SNEGSKA (reference sequence). CDR3 in amino acids: CSASKTRREQYF. Written as DNA, the CDR3 is TGCAGTGCTAGTAAGACTAGACGCGAGCAGTACTTC.

This clone was seen ten or more times. The chain uses TRBV2 and TRBJ2-7; D gene ambiguous. Germline V gene data show CDR1 as SNHLY and CDR2 as FYNNEI. This CDR3 has 13 amino acids. The V end was cut by 6 bases, the J end by 3 bases, with 12 bases between. CDR3 nucleotides: TGTGCCAGCAGCACAGCACGTTACTACGAGCAGTACTTC. It is translated as CASSTARYYEQYF.

J is TRBJ2-7 and V is TRBV28; 7 nucleotides agree with TRBD2. Germline V gene data show CDR1 as MDHEN and CDR2 as SYDVKM. The CDR3 has 15 residues. Trimming took 2 bases from V and 2 from J; bases not matched to a gene: 6. The CDR3 loop reads CASSLPGAGTYEQYF. In DNA, the CDR3 is TGTGCCAGCAGTTTACCGGGAGCGGGGACCTACGAGCAGTACTTC.